A single sample is the source of the 26 T cell receptor beta chains below, sequenced in a study of type 1 and type 2 diabetes patients. Amplification started from genomic DNA. A primer set of 30 forward and 13 reverse primers amplified the CDR3. Via MiXCR, TCRdb re-called the multiplex PCR reads, giving one row per CDR3 protein. Seen here are 280,000 or so distinct CDR3 sequences, around 47% observed once, and the top ten hold about an eighth. The sample comprised peripheral blood mononuclear cells (PBMCs). These receptors all stem from a man between 18 and 35 years old with type 2 diabetes.

Regarding this clonotype: A single base separates this from a much larger clone, so it may be a read error. The rearrangement links TRBV25-1 to TRBJ2-7; D possibly corresponds to TRBD1 (5 bases). Looked up from germline, CDR1 is MGHDK and CDR2 is SYGVNS. This CDR3 is 12 amino acids long. With 1 base removed from V and 6 bases from J, the gap between germline ends came to 7 bases. This CDR3 is CASSESGCEQYF. The CDR3, as DNA: TGTGCCAGCAGTGAATCAGGGTGCGAGCAGTACTTC.

The chain is built from TRBV15 and TRBJ2-2; a possible D gene is TRBD2 (6 bases). There are 15 residues in the CDR3. The V end lost 0 bases, the J end lost 6 bases, and 11 bases lay between the germline ends. Germline loops: CDR1 LNHNV, CDR2 YYDKDF (reference sequence). The CDR3 here is CATSRDGRVSGELFF. The CDR3 DNA sequence: TGTGCCACCAGCAGAGACGGGAGAGTGTCCGGGGAGCTGTTTTTT. The full variable domain, its missing parts supplied by reference TRBV15 and TRBJ2-2, is DAMVIQNPRYQVTQFGKPVTLSCSQTLNHNVMYWYQQKSSQAPKLLFHYYDKDFNNEADTPDNFQSRRPNTSFCFLDIRSPGLGDTAMYLCATSRDGRVSGELFFGEGSRLTVL.

The V gene is TRBV27, the J gene TRBJ1-1; a possible D gene is TRBD1 (5 bases). Germline V gene lookup returns CDR1 MNHEY and CDR2 SMNVEV (reference sequence). The V end was cut by 0 bases, the J end by 6 bases, with 8 bases between. The CDR3 is 13 residues long. The CDR3 is CASSLSSGAEAFF. DNA of the CDR3: TGTGCCAGCAGTTTATCTTCGGGGGCTGAAGCTTTCTTT.

A few counts support this clonotype. This chain links TRBV11-2 with TRBJ2-2; D unresolved. Looked up from germline, CDR1 is SGHAT and CDR2 is FQNNGV. The CDR3 totals 11 residues. V gave up 2 bases and J gave up 13 bases, with 8 bases separating them. CDR3 region: CASSLHPGLFF. The CDR3 DNA sequence: TGTGCCAGCAGCTTACACCCAGGGCTGTTTTTT.

This chain joins TRBV2 and TRBJ2-7; the D is unclear. V was cut by 8 bases and J by 0 bases, with 8 bases left in between. Germline CDR1 SNHLY, CDR2 FYNNEI. CDR3 length equals 12 residues. CDR3: CASVQHSYEQYF. In DNA, the CDR3 is TGTGCCAGCGTACAGCACTCCTACGAGCAGTACTTC.

Many counts were recorded for this clonotype. The V call is TRBV2, the J call TRBJ2-2; D gene ambiguous. Trimming pared 8 bases from V and 0 bases from J, leaving 7 bases between. Germline CDR1 SNHLY, CDR2 FYNNEI. This CDR3 has 13 residues. The CDR3 sequence: CASGLTNTGELFF. The CDR3 region has the DNA TGTGCCAGCGGGCTGACGAACACCGGGGAGCTGTTTTTT.

The rearrangement links TRBV6-5 to TRBJ2-1; TRBD2 aligns across 8 bases. Per germline, CDR1 MNHEY and CDR2 SVGAGI. The CDR3 consists of 15 residues. The V gene end was trimmed by 6 bases and the J gene end by 8 bases; junction bases not matched to a gene: 12. The CDR3 DNA sequence: TGTGCCAGCAGAATAGCGGGGTCCCGTCTGGATGAGCAGTTCTTC. Protein sequence: CASRIAGSRLDEQFF.

This clonotype was observed a handful of times. This chain uses TRBV10-1 with TRBJ2-1; possible D gene TRBD2, 5 bases. Germline V lookup: CDR1 WNHNN, CDR2 SYGVQD (reference sequence). V was cut by 6 bases and J by 3 bases, with 12 bases left in between. The CDR3 totals 14 residues. The chain's CDR3 is CASSWGDGYNEQFF. The CDR3 DNA is TGCGCCAGCAGCTGGGGAGACGGCTACAATGAGCAGTTCTTC.

This clonotype appeared once. The V and J genes are TRBV6-6 and TRBJ1-2, with a weak D call TRBD1 (5 bases). The V gene's germline CDR1 is MNHNY and CDR2 SVGAGI (reference sequence). Trimming removed 5 bases at V and 4 bases at J, with 17 bases between. The CDR3 is 15 amino acids. CDR3 DNA sequence: TGTGCCAGCAGTCACGATCTAACAGGCTTCTATGGCTACACCTTC. Encoded protein: CASSHDLTGFYGYTF.

This clonotype occurred a few times. This chain links TRBV4-2 with TRBJ2-2, with a tentative D call TRBD1 (6 bases). V was trimmed by 2 bases and J by 4 bases, leaving 8 bases between them. The CDR3 has 14 residues. The germline V gene encodes CDR1 LGHNA and CDR2 YNFKEQ. DNA for the CDR3: TGTGCCAGCAGCCAAACGACAGGCACCGGGGAGCTGTTTTTT. Its translation is CASSQTTGTGELFF.

CDR3 in amino acids: CASSSAGEEREAFF. In nucleotides, the CDR3 is TGTGCCAGTTCCTCTGCAGGGGAAGAGAGAGAAGCTTTCTTT. The V and J genes are TRBV19 and TRBJ1-1; TRBD1 is a possible D gene (6 bases). This CDR3 has 14 residues. Trimming removed 8 bases from V and 8 bases from J, with 21 bases in between. From germline, CDR1 is LNHDA and CDR2 SQIVND (reference sequence).

This sequence joins TRBV15 and TRBJ2-7; 7 nucleotides align to TRBD2. Trimming took 3 bases from V and 4 from J; bases not matched to a gene: 6. The CDR3 consists of 14 residues. The germline V gene has CDR1 LNHNV and CDR2 YYDKDF (reference sequence). The CDR3 DNA reads as TGTGCCACCAGCAGTGAGTCGGGAGGATACGAGCAGTACTTC. Translating it yields CATSSESGGYEQYF.

The chain carries TRBV6-5 and TRBJ2-1; 9 bases map to TRBD1. The V gene's germline CDR1 is MNHEY and CDR2 SVGAGI. Unmatched junction bases numbered 5, after V lost 5 bases and J lost 3 bases. The CDR3 is 15 residues long. The CDR3 bases are TGTGCCAGCAGTACCAGGGACAGGGTCTACAATGAGCAGTTCTTC. Its translation is CASSTRDRVYNEQFF.

The chain is built from TRBV6-6 and TRBJ1-5; no clear D. Germline CDR1 MNHNY, CDR2 SVGAGI (reference sequence). V lost 8 bases, J lost 0 bases, and 11 bases lay in between. The CDR3 runs 14 residues. This CDR3 is CASSRPDSNQPQHF. CDR3 coding DNA: TGTGCCAGCTCAAGACCAGATAGCAATCAGCCCCAGCATTTT.

The chain couples TRBV25-1 to TRBJ2-1; D possibly corresponds to TRBD1 (5 bases). The V end lost 0 bases, the J end lost 9 bases, and 18 bases lay between the germline ends. The CDR3 is 16 amino acids. Germline CDR1 MGHDK, CDR2 SYGVNS. CDR3 loop: CASSEYGQGSLGEQFF. CDR3 nucleotides: TGTGCCAGCAGTGAATACGGGCAGGGATCGTTGGGTGAGCAGTTCTTC.

The chain combines TRBV7-6 with TRBJ2-7, with TRBD2 identical over 11 bases. The J call may be wrong; the DNA end is better matched by TRBJ2-5. The CDR3 contains 15 residues. Germline V gene data show CDR1 as SGHVS and CDR2 as FNYEAQ. This CDR3 reads CASSILAGEKETQYF. The CDR3 DNA is TGTGCCAGCAGCATACTAGCGGGAGAGAAAGAGACCCAGTACTTC.

The sample holds many counts of this clonotype. The J gene is TRBJ1-2, the V gene TRBV27; D possibly corresponds to TRBD1 (5 bases). The CDR3 loop spans 13 amino acids. CDR1 is MNHEY, CDR2 SMNVEV, per germline (reference sequence). Trimming stripped 3 bases from V and 3 bases from J, with 8 bases between. The CDR3 DNA sequence: TGTGCCAGCAGTTTTCAGGGTTACTATGGCTACACCTTC. It codes for CASSFQGYYGYTF.

The table lists this clonotype with many counts. This rearrangement joins TRBV2 to TRBJ2-6; D not resolved. V lost 7 bases, J lost 1 base, and 8 bases lay in between. The CDR3 length is 14 residues. Per germline, CDR1 SNHLY and CDR2 FYNNEI. The DNA of the CDR3 is TGTGCCAGCATGGACCTATCTGGGGCCAACGTCCTGACTTTC. Protein sequence: CASMDLSGANVLTF.

The sample holds many counts of this clonotype. V is TRBV30 and J is TRBJ2-7; possible D gene TRBD1, 6 bases. V was trimmed by 0 bases and J by 5 bases, leaving 20 bases between them. Per the germline V gene, CDR1 is GTSNPN and CDR2 is SVGIG (reference sequence). This CDR3 is built from 16 residues. The CDR3 bases are TGTGCCTGGAGTGTTGGAGTTTTCGGGACACACGACGAGCAGTACTTC. This translates into CAWSVGVFGTHDEQYF.

The gene calls are TRBV7-3 and TRBJ2-3, with D tentatively TRBD2 (6 bases). Trimming left V 6 bases short and J 3 bases short, with 10 bases between. CDR1 and CDR2 from the germline V gene are SGHTA and FQGTGA. The CDR3 length is 13 residues. CDR3 residues: CASSRDLTDTQYF. CDR3 nucleotide sequence: TGTGCCAGCAGTCGGGACTTAACAGATACGCAGTATTTT. Combining the CDR3 with reference TRBV7-3 and TRBJ2-3 gives the whole variable domain GAGVSQTPSNKVTEKGKYVELRCDPISGHTALYWYRQSLGQGPEFLIYFQGTGAADDSGLPNDRFFAVRPEGSVSTLKIQRTERGDSAVYLCASSRDLTDTQYFGPGTRLTVL.

The V and J genes are TRBV30 and TRBJ2-7, with TRBD1 matching 10 bases. V was pared by 8 bases and J by 3 bases, with 16 bases of the junction left unmatched. The CDR3 totals 16 residues. Looked up from germline, CDR1 is GTSNPN and CDR2 is SVGIG (reference sequence). Here the CDR3 DNA reads TGTGCCAGTAGTATAGCGTACGGGACAGGGGTCTACGAGCAGTACTTC. Amino acids: CASSIAYGTGVYEQYF.

Here the CDR3 DNA reads TGTGCCACCAGCCGAGGACGGCAATTAGGACTGGACAATCAGCCCCAGCATTTT. As protein: CATSRGRQLGLDNQPQHF. The J gene is TRBJ1-5, the V gene TRBV15, with unresolved D. Deletions cut 5 bases from V and 3 bases from J, with 23 bases between. CDR3 size: 18 residues. CDR1 is LNHNV and CDR2 is YYDKDF in the germline V gene (reference sequence).

V gene TRBV2 combines with J gene TRBJ2-3; TRBD2 agrees at 9 bases. The germline gives CDR1 SNHLY, CDR2 FYNNEI. J was trimmed by 9 bases and V by 6 bases; bases with no gene match: 16. The CDR3 loop spans 16 amino acids. The CDR3 coding sequence is TGTGCCAGCAGCTTAGAAACTAGCGGGTCCCACGGAACGCAGTATTTT. Translation gives CASSLETSGSHGTQYF.

This chain uses TRBV7-8 with TRBJ2-3, with D tentatively TRBD1 (6 bases). This CDR3 is 15 amino acids long. The V end lost 7 bases, the J end lost 1 base, and 15 bases lay between the germline ends. Germline CDR1 reads SGHVS; CDR2 reads FQNEAQ. The CDR3 region is CASNRGGFRTDTQYF. The CDR3 bases are TGTGCCAGCAATCGAGGGGGATTTCGCACAGATACGCAGTATTTT.

V is TRBV5-1 and J is TRBJ1-4; D unresolved. V dropped 4 bases and J dropped 8 bases, with 12 bases sitting between them. Germline V gene data show CDR1 as SGHRS and CDR2 as YFSETQ. CDR3 length: 13 residues. CDR3 protein: CASSIGTKEKLFF. The CDR3 DNA reads as TGCGCCAGCAGCATCGGCACAAAAGAAAAACTGTTTTTT.

The chain employs TRBV14 and TRBJ1-1; 7 bases align to TRBD1. The V segment lost 2 bases and the J segment 1 base; nucleotides outside the gene matches: 10. Per germline, CDR1 SGHDN and CDR2 FVKESK. The CDR3 runs 17 residues. For the CDR3, the DNA is TGTGCCAGCAGCCAAAGGCTGTTCGGGACAGAGAACACTGAAGCTTTCTTT. Translated: CASSQRLFGTENTEAFF.